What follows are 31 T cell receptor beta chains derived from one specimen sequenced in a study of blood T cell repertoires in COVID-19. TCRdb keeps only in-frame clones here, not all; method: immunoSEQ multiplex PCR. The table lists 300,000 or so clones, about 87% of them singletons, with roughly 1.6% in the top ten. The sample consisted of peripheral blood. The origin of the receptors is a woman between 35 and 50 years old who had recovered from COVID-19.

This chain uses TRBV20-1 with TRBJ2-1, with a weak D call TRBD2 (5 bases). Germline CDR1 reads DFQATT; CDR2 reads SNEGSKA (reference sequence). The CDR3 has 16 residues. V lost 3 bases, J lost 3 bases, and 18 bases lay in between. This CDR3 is CSASSPEAALYNEQFF. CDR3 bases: TGCAGTGCTAGTTCTCCGGAGGCAGCCCTCTACAATGAGCAGTTCTTC.

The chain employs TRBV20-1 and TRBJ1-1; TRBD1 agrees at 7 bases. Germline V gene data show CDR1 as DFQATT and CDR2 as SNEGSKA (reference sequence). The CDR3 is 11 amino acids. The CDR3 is CKGVGGGEAFF. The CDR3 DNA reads TGCAAAGGAGTAGGGGGCGGCGAAGCTTTCTTT.

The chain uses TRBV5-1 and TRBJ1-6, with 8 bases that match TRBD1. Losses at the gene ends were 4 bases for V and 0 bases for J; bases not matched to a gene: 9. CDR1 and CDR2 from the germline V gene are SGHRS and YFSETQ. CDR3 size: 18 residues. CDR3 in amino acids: CASSARDRSSSYNSPLHF. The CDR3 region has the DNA TGCGCCAGCAGCGCCCGGGACAGGTCGAGCTCCTATAATTCACCCCTCCACTTT.

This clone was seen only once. CDR3 amino acids: CASSQDFTQGGGDTQYF. The DNA of the CDR3 is TGCGCCAGCAGCCAAGATTTCACCCAGGGCGGGGGGGATACGCAGTATTTT. The rearrangement links TRBV4-3 to TRBJ2-3, with 8 nucleotides matching TRBD2. CDR1 is LGHNA and CDR2 is YSLEER in the germline V gene. This CDR3 has 17 residues. V was clipped by 0 bases and J by 6 bases; unmatched bases: 11.

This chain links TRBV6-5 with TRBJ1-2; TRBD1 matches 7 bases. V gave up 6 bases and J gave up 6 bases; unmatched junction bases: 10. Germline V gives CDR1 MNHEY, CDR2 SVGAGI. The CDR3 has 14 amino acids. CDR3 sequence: CASSKPGRGDGYTF. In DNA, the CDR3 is TGTGCCAGCAGCAAACCAGGCAGGGGGGATGGCTACACCTTC.

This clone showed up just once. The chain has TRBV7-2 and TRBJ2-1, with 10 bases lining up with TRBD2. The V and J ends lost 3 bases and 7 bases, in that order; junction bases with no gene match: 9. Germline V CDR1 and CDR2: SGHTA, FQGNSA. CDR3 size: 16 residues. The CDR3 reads CASSLRLAGTKNEQFF. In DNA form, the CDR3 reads TGTGCCAGCAGCTTGAGACTAGCGGGCACTAAAAATGAGCAGTTCTTC.

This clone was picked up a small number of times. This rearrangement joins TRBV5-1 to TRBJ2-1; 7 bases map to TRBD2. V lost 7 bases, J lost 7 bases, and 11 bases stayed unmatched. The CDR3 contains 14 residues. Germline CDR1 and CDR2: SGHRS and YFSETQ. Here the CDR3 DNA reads TGCGCCAGCCGGAGGACTGCGGGGGTGAATGAGCAGTTCTTC. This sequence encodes CASRRTAGVNEQFF. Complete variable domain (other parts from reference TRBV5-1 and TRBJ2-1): KAGVTQTPRYLIKTRGQQVTLSCSPISGHRSVSWYQQTPGQGLQFLFEYFSETQRNKGNFPGRFSGRQFSNSRSEMNVSTLELGDSALYLCASRRTAGVNEQFFGPGTRLTVL.

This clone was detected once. CDR3 DNA sequence: TGTGCCAGCAGCGGGATGACAGGTACCCACGAGCAGTACTTC. Translation: CASSGMTGTHEQYF. The chain employs TRBV11-2 and TRBJ2-7, with D possibly TRBD1 on 6 matching bases. Germline V gene lookup returns CDR1 SGHAT and CDR2 FQNNGV. The germline V and J ends were trimmed by 5 bases and 5 bases, with 16 bases remaining between them. CDR3 size: 14 residues. The whole variable domain, filled in from reference TRBV11-2 and TRBJ2-7, reads EAGVAQSPRYKIIEKRQSVAFWCNPISGHATLYWYQQILGQGPKLLIQFQNNGVVDDSQLPKDRFSAERLKGVDSTLKIQPAKLEDSAVYLCASSGMTGTHEQYFGPGTRLTVT.

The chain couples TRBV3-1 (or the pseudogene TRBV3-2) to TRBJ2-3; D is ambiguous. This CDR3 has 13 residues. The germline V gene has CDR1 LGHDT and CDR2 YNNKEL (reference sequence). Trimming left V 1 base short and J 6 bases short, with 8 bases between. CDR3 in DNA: TGTGCCAGCAGCCAAGGATCCGGGGATACGCAGTATTTT. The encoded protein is CASSQGSGDTQYF.

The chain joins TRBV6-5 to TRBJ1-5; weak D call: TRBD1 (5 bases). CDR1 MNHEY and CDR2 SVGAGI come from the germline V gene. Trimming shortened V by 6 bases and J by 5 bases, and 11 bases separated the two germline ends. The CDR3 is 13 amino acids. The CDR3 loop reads CASSNQGYQPQHF. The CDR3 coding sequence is TGTGCCAGCAGCAACCAGGGCTATCAGCCCCAGCATTTT.

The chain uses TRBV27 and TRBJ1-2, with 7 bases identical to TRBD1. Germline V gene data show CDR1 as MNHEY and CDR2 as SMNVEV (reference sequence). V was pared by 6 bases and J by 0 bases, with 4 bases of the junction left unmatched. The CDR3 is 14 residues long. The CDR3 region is CASSWDRSNYGYTF. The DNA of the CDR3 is TGTGCCAGCAGCTGGGACAGATCTAACTATGGCTACACCTTC.

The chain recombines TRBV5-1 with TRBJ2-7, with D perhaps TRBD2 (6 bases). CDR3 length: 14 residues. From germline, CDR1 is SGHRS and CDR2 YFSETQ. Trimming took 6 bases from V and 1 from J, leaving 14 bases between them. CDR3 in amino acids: CASTASGRSYEQYF. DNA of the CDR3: TGCGCCAGCACAGCCTCCGGGAGATCCTACGAGCAGTACTTC.

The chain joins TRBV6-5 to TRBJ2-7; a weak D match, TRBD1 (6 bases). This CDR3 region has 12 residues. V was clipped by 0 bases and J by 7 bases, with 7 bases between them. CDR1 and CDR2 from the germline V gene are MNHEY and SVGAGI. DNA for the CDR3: TGTGCCAGCAGTTACTCGAGGGGGGAGCAGTACTTC. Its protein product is CASSYSRGEQYF.

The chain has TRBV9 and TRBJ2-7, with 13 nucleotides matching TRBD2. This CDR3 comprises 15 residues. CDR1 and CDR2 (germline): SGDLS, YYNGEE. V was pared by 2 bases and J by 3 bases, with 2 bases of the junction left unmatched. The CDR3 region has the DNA TGTGCCAGCAGCGTGGGGACTAGCGGGGTCTACGAGCAGTACTTC. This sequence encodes CASSVGTSGVYEQYF.

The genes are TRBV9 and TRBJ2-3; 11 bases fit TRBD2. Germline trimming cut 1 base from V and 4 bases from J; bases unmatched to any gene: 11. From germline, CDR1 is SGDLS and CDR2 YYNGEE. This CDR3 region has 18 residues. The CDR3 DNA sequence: TGTGCCAGCAGCGTACTAGCGGGGGGACGATGGGTGCCAGATACGCAGTATTTT. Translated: CASSVLAGGRWVPDTQYF.

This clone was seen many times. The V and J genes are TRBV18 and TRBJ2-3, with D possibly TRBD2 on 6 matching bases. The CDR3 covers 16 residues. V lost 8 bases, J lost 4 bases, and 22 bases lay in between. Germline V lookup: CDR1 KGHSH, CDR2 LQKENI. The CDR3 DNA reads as TGTGCCAGCAAGCAGGGAGGCACACACAACTCAGATACGCAGTATTTT. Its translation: CASKQGGTHNSDTQYF.

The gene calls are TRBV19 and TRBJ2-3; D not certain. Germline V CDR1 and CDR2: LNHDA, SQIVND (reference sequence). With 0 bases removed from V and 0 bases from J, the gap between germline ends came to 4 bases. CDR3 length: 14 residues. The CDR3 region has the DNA TGTGCCAGTAGTATAGACCCTAGCACAGATACGCAGTATTTT. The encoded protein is CASSIDPSTDTQYF.

The CDR3 DNA is TGTGCCAGCAGCGAAAGCGGGAACGACGGGGAGCTGTTTTTT. Encoded protein: CASSESGNDGELFF. This chain uses TRBV11-3 with TRBJ2-2, with TRBD2 identical over 7 bases. The CDR3 spans 14 residues. CDR1 and CDR2 (germline): SGHNT, YENEEA. J was trimmed by 7 bases and V by 5 bases; bases with no gene match: 7.

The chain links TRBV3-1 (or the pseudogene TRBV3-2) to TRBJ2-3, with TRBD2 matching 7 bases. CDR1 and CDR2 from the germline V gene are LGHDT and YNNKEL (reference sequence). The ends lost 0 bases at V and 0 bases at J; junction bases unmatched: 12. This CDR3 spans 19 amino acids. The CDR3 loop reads CASSQDWVAGPESTDTQYF. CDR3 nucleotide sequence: TGTGCCAGCAGCCAAGATTGGGTAGCGGGCCCTGAGAGCACAGATACGCAGTATTTT.

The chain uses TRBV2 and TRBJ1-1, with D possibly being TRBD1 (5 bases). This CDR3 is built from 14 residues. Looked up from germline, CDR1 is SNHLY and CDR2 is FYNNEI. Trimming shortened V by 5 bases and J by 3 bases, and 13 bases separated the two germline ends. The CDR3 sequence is CASSLLARDTEAFF. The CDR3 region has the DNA TGTGCCAGCAGTCTCCTTGCCAGGGACACTGAAGCTTTCTTT.

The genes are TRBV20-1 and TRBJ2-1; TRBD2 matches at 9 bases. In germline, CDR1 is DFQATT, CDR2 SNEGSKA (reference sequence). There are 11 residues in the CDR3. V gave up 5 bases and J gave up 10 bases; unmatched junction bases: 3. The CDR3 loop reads CSADGTSEQFF. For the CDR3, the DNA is TGCAGTGCTGATGGGACTAGCGAGCAGTTCTTC.

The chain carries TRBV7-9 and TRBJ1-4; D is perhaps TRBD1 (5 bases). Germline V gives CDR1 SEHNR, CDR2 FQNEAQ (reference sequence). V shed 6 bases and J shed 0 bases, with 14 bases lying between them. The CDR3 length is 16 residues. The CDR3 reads CASSWSGFSTNEKLFF. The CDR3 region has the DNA TGTGCCAGCAGTTGGTCAGGGTTTTCAACTAATGAAAAACTGTTTTTT.

The CDR3 coding sequence is TGTGCCAGCAGCGCAGGCAGAACGGCAACTAATGAAAAACTGTTTTTT. It translates to CASSAGRTATNEKLFF. The chain uses TRBV7-9 and TRBJ1-4; D call uncertain. Trimming pared 5 bases from V and 0 bases from J, leaving 13 bases between. Germline V gene lookup returns CDR1 SEHNR and CDR2 FQNEAQ (reference sequence). This CDR3 has 16 amino acids.

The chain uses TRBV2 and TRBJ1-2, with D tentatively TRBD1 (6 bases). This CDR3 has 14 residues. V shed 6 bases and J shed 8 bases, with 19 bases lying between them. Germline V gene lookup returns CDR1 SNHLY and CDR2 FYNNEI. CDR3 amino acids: CASRDRILGGGYTF. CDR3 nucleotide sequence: TGTGCCAGCAGGGACAGAATCCTTGGAGGCGGCTACACCTTC.

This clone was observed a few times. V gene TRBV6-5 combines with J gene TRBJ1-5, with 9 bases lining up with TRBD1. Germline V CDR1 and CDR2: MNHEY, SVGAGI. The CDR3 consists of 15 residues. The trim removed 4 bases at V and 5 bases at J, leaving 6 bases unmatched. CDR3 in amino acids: CASSSKGQGDQPQHF. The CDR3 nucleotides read TGTGCCAGCAGTTCCAAGGGACAGGGAGATCAGCCCCAGCATTTT.

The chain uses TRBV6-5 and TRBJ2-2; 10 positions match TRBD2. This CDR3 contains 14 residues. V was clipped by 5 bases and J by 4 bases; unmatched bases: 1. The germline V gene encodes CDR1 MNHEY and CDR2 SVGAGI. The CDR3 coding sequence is TGTGCCAGCAGTAGCGGGGGGGGCACCGGGGAGCTGTTTTTT. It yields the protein CASSSGGGTGELFF.

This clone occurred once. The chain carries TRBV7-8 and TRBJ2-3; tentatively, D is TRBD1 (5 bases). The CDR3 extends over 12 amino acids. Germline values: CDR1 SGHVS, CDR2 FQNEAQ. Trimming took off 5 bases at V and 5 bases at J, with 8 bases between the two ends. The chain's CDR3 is CASSLTGDTQYF. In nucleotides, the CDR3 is TGTGCCAGCAGCCTTACAGGAGATACGCAGTATTTT.

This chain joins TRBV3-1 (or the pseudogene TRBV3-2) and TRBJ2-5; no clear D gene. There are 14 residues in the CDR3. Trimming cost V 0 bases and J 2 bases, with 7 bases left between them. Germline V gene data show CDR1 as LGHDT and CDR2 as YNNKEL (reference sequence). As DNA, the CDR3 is TGTGCCAGCAGCCAAGAACGGTTACAAGAGACCCAGTACTTC. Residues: CASSQERLQETQYF.

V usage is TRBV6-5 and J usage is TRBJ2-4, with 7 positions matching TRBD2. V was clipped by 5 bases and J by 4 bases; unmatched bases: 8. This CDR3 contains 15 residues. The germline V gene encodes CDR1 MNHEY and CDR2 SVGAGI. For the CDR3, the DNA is TGTGCCAGCAGTCCCACGGAAGCGGGGAAAAACATTCAGTACTTC. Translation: CASSPTEAGKNIQYF.

The CDR3 DNA is TGCAGTTCCCGGGACACAACTAATGAAAAACTGTTTTTT. Residues: CSSRDTTNEKLFF. The rearrangement joins TRBV29-1 to TRBJ1-4; D is possibly TRBD1 (6 bases). Germline values: CDR1 SQVTM, CDR2 ANQGSEA. This CDR3 comprises 13 residues.

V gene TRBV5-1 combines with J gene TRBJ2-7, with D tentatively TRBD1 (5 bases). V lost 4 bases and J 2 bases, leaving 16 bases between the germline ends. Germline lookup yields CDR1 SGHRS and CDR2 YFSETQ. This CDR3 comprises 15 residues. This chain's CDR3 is CASSHDSLKPYEQYF. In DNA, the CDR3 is TGCGCCAGCAGCCATGACAGTCTAAAGCCCTACGAGCAGTACTTC.